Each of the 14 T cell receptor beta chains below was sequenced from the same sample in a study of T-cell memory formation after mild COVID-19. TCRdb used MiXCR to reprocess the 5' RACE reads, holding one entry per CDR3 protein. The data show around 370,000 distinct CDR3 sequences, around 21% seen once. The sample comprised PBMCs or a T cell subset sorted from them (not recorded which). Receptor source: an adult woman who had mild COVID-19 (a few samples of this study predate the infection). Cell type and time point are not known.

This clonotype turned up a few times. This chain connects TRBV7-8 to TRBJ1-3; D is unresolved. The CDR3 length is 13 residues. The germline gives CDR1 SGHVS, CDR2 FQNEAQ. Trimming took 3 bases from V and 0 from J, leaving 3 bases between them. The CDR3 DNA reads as TGTGCCAGCAGCTTTAACTCTGGAAACACCATATATTTT. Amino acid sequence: CASSFNSGNTIYF.

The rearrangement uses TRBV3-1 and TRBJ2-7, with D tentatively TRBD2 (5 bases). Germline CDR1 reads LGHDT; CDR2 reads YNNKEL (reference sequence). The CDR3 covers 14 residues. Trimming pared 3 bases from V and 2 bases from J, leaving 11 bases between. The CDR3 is CASSHGIVAYEQYF. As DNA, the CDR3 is TGTGCCAGCAGCCACGGGATAGTCGCCTACGAGCAGTACTTC.

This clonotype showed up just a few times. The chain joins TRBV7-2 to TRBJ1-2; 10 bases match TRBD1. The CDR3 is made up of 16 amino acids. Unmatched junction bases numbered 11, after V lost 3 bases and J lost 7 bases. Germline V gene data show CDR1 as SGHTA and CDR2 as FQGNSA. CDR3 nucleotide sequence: TGTGCCAGCAGCTTGATCCCGGGACAGGGGATTGGTGGCTACACCTTC. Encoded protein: CASSLIPGQGIGGYTF.

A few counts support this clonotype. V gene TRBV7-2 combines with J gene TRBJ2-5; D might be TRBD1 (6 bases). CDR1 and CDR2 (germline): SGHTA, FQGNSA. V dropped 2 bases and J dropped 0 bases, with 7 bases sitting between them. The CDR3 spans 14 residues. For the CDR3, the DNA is TGTGCCAGCAGCTTAAGACAGGACCAAGAGACCCAGTACTTC. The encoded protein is CASSLRQDQETQYF.

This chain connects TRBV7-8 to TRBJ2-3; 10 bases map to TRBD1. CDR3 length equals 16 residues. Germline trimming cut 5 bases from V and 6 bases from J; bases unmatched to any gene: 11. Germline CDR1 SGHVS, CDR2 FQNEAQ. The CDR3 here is CASSDDRGLALDTQYF. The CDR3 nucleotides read TGTGCCAGCAGCGACGACAGGGGGCTAGCATTGGATACGCAGTATTTT.

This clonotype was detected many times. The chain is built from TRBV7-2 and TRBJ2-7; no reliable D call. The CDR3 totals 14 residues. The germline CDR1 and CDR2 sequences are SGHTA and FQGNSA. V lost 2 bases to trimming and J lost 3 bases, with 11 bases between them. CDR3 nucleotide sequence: TGTGCCAGCAGCTTAAGACCCCCGGACTACGAGCAGTACTTC. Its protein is CASSLRPPDYEQYF.

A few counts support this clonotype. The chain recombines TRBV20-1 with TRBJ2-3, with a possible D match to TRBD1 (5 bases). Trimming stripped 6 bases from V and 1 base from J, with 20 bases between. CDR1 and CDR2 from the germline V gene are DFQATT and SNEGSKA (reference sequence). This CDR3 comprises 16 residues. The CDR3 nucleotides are TGCAGTGCCGAACCGCAAGGGGCTTTACGCACAGATACGCAGTATTTT. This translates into CSAEPQGALRTDTQYF.

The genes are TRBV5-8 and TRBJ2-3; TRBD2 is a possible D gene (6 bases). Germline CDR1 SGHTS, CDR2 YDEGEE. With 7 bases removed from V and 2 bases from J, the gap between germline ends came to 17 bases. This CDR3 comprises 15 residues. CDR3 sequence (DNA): TGTGCCAGCGGCGGTAGAGCGGGTCTCACAGATACGCAGTATTTT. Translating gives CASGGRAGLTDTQYF.

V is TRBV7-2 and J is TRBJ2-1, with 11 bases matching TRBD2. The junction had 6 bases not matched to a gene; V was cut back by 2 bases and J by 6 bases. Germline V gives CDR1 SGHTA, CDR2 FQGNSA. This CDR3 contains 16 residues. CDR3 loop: CASSLQLAGALNEQFF. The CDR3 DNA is TGTGCCAGCAGCTTACAACTAGCGGGAGCACTCAATGAGCAGTTCTTC. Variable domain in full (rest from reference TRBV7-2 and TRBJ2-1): GAGVSQSPSNKVTEKGKDVELRCDPISGHTALYWYRQSLGQGLEFLIYFQGNSAPDKSGLPSDRFSAERTGGSVSTLTIQRTQQEDSAVYLCASSLQLAGALNEQFFGPGTRLTVL.

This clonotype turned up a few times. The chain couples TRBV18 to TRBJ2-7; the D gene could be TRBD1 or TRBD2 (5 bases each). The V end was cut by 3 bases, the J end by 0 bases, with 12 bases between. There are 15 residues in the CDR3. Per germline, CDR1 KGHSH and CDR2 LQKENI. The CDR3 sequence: CASSPPRGLSYEQYF. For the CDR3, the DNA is TGTGCCAGCTCACCCCCGAGGGGCCTCTCCTACGAGCAGTACTTC.

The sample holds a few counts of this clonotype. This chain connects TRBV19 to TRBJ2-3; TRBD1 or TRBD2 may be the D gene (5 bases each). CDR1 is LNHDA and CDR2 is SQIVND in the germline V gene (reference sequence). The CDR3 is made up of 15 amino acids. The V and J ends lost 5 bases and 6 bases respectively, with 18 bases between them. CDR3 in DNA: TGTGCCAGTAGTGGGTCGGGGCCCGGGTCGGATACGCAGTATTTT. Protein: CASSGSGPGSDTQYF. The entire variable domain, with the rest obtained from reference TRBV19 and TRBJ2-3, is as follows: DGGITQSPKYLFRKEGQNVTLSCEQNLNHDAMYWYRQDPGQGLRLIYYSQIVNDFQKGDIAEGYSVSREKKESFPLTVTSAQKNPTAFYLCASSGSGPGSDTQYFGPGTRLTVL.

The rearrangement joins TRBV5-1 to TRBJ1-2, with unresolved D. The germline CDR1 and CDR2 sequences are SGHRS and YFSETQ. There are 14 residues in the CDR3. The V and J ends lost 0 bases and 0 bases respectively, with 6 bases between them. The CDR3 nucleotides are TGCGCCAGCAGCTTGGCTTCCCCTAACTATGGCTACACCTTC. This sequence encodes CASSLASPNYGYTF.

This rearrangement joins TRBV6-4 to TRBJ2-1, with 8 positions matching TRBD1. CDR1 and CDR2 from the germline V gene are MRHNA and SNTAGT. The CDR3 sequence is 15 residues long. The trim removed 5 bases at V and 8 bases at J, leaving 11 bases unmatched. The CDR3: CASSQRTGLYDEQFF. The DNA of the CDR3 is TGTGCCAGCAGTCAGCGGACAGGGCTTTACGATGAGCAGTTCTTC.

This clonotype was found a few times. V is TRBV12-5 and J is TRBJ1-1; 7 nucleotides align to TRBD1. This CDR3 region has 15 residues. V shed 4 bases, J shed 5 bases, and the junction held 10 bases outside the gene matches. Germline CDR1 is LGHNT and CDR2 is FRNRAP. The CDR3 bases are TGTGCTAGTGGTTCCCCTCGGAAGGGGGCGACTGAAGCTTTCTTT. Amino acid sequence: CASGSPRKGATEAFF.